One sample yielded the 21 T cell receptor beta chains listed below, sequenced in a study of cytomegalovirus exposure and HLA in healthy donors. 13 Jbeta primers and 60 Vbeta primers were used for the PCR. Profiling relied on immunoSEQ multiplex PCR, and the TCRdb table lists in-frame clones only, not all of them. The sample carries 150,000 or so clones, around 68% recorded once. The specimen sequenced was PBMCs. Receptors were obtained from a man aged 25-45 years in good health and CMV-seropositive.

This chain connects TRBV28 to TRBJ2-1, with 8 positions matching TRBD2. Germline assignment: CDR1 MDHEN and CDR2 SYDVKM. Trimming at V came to 6 bases and at J to 2 bases, leaving 9 bases not matched to a gene. This CDR3 is built from 16 residues. DNA for the CDR3: TGTGCCAGCAGCTCCGCGGCGGGGGGCCCCTACAATGAGCAGTTCTTC. Protein product: CASSSAAGGPYNEQFF.

As to this clone: Its ends do not fully match the called genes, so a read error is possible. The sample holds other DNA sequences that translate to the same CDR3. This chain connects TRBV5-6 to TRBJ1-3, with 9 bases identical to TRBD1. The CDR3 totals 15 residues. The germline V gene has CDR1 SGHDT and CDR2 YYEEEE. In nucleotides, the CDR3 is TGTGCCAGCAGTTTGGCCGGACAGGGGCAGAACACCATATATTTT. Amino acids: CASSLAGQGQNTIYF. The full variable domain, rest sourced from reference TRBV5-6 and TRBJ1-3, is DAGVTQSPTHLIKTRGQQVTLRCSPKSGHDTVSWYQQALGQGPQFIFQYYEEEERQRGNFPDRFSGHQFPNYSSELNVNALLLGDSALYLCASSLAGQGQNTIYFGEGSWLTVV.

The genes are TRBV29-1 and TRBJ2-6; D remains ambiguous. V was trimmed by 5 bases and J by 4 bases, leaving 9 bases between them. The CDR3 length is 13 residues. Germline V gene lookup returns CDR1 SQVTM and CDR2 ANQGSEA. Here the CDR3 DNA reads TGCAGCGTTCTGTCCCCGGGGGCCAACGTCCTGACTTTC. This sequence encodes CSVLSPGANVLTF.

This clone was seen once. The genes are TRBV5-1 and TRBJ2-2; the match to TRBD1 covers 10 bases. CDR1 is SGHRS and CDR2 is YFSETQ in the germline V gene. V gave up 2 bases and J gave up 5 bases; unmatched junction bases: 15. CDR3 length equals 19 residues. CDR3 DNA: TGCGCCAGCAGCTTACGGACAGGGGGATTTGGAGTAGGTACCGGGGAGCTGTTTTTT. Protein product: CASSLRTGGFGVGTGELFF.

The V gene is TRBV7-8, the J gene TRBJ2-2; 7 bases are shared with TRBD2. Germline V CDR1 and CDR2: SGHVS, FQNEAQ. Trimming at V came to 4 bases and at J to 3 bases, leaving 14 bases not matched to a gene. The CDR3 runs to 18 residues. CDR3 residues: CASSSPLGGLTYTGELFF. DNA for the CDR3: TGTGCCAGCAGCTCTCCTCTTGGGGGACTAACCTACACCGGGGAGCTGTTTTTT. The full variable domain, completed using reference TRBV7-8 and TRBJ2-2, is GAGVSQSPRYKVAKRGQDVALRCDPISGHVSLFWYQQALGQGPEFLTYFQNEAQLDKSGLPSDRFFAERPEGSVSTLKIQRTQQEDSAVYLCASSSPLGGLTYTGELFFGEGSRLTVL.

The chain couples TRBV7-9 to TRBJ1-5; weak D call: TRBD1 (5 bases). The germline V gene encodes CDR1 SEHNR and CDR2 FQNEAQ (reference sequence). V was shortened by 0 bases and J by 8 bases, with 14 bases between the two germline ends. The CDR3 length is 15 residues. The CDR3 region has the DNA TGTGCCAGCAGCTTAGCTGGCAGGGACTCTGAGCCCCAGCATTTT. As protein: CASSLAGRDSEPQHF.

The chain joins TRBV19 to TRBJ2-7, with TRBD2 identical over 12 bases. The CDR3 sequence is 14 residues long. J gave up 7 bases and V 4 bases, and 5 bases lay outside the gene matches. Germline CDR1 LNHDA, CDR2 SQIVND (reference sequence). The CDR3 spells CASSKLAGGGEQYF. CDR3 sequence (DNA): TGTGCCAGTAGTAAACTAGCGGGAGGAGGGGAGCAGTACTTC.

This clone was picked up a small number of times. The chain has TRBV7-6 and TRBJ2-5, with 9 bases that match TRBD2. CDR1 is SGHVS, CDR2 FNYEAQ, per germline. The CDR3 spans 14 residues. With 5 bases clipped from V and 5 bases from J, the junction kept 6 bases outside the gene matches. The chain's CDR3 is CASSLSGRLETQYF. In nucleotides, the CDR3 is TGTGCCAGCAGCCTTAGCGGGAGATTGGAGACCCAGTACTTC.

This clone was seen a few times. The chain couples TRBV6-1 to TRBJ2-1; 11 bases line up with TRBD2. V lost 10 bases and J lost 7; bases outside the gene matches: 12. Per germline, CDR1 MNHNS and CDR2 SASEGT. This CDR3 contains 15 residues. The CDR3, as DNA: TGTGCCACCCGAGCTGGACTAGCGGGTCGGAATGAGCAGTTCTTC. As protein: CATRAGLAGRNEQFF.

The rearrangement joins TRBV6-1 to TRBJ2-7, with a possible D match to TRBD1 (6 bases). V dropped 4 bases and J dropped 7 bases, with 8 bases sitting between them. Germline loops: CDR1 MNHNS, CDR2 SASEGT. This CDR3 has 11 residues. In DNA form, the CDR3 reads TGTGCCAGCAGTGGACAGGTAGAGCAGTACTTC. Translated, it gives CASSGQVEQYF.

This chain joins TRBV9 and TRBJ1-2; D is uncertain. Germline lookup yields CDR1 SGDLS and CDR2 YYNGEE. V lost 2 bases to trimming and J lost 7 bases, with 18 bases between them. The CDR3 sequence is 15 residues long. The CDR3 spells CASSVGLLEEGGYTF. The CDR3 DNA is TGTGCCAGCAGCGTTGGACTTCTAGAAGAAGGTGGCTACACCTTC.

The J gene is TRBJ2-7, the V gene TRBV10-1; TRBD2 matches 7 bases. Germline V gene lookup returns CDR1 WNHNN and CDR2 SYGVQD (reference sequence). J lost 6 bases, V lost 8 bases, and 13 bases had no gene match. This CDR3 spans 14 amino acids. The CDR3 DNA reads TGCGCCAGCTCCCCCGGCGGGAGTACTGGCGAGCAGTACTTC. It codes for CASSPGGSTGEQYF.

This clone appeared a few times. The gene calls are TRBV4-1 and TRBJ1-4; 9 bases map to TRBD1. This CDR3 region has 17 residues. Per the germline V gene, CDR1 is MGHRA and CDR2 is YSYEKL. J was trimmed by 5 bases and V by 4 bases; bases with no gene match: 11. CDR3 protein: CASSRTIAGTGNEKLFF. CDR3 DNA sequence: TGCGCCAGCAGCCGAACAATCGCCGGGACAGGGAATGAAAAACTGTTTTTT.

The V and J genes are TRBV4-1 and TRBJ2-1, with TRBD1 identical over 7 bases. Unmatched junction bases numbered 8, after V lost 6 bases and J lost 3 bases. This CDR3 spans 15 amino acids. Germline V gene sequence: CDR1 MGHRA, CDR2 YSYEKL. In DNA form, the CDR3 reads TGCGCCAGCAGATCGGGACAGCCACTCTACAATGAGCAGTTCTTC. Residues: CASRSGQPLYNEQFF.

This clone has more than one count but fewer than ten. The chain uses TRBV5-1 and TRBJ2-1; 11 nucleotides agree with TRBD1. V shed 2 bases and J 9 bases; nucleotides not matched to a gene: 7. The germline V gene encodes CDR1 SGHRS and CDR2 YFSETQ. This CDR3 has 15 amino acids. DNA of the CDR3: TGCGCCAGCAGCTTTACCGGGACAGGGGGAAGTGAGCAGTTCTTC. Translated, it gives CASSFTGTGGSEQFF.

This chain joins TRBV5-1 and TRBJ2-4; 8 bases match TRBD2. With V trimmed by 4 bases and J by 7 bases, 13 bases remained unmatched. The CDR3 has 16 amino acids. Germline V CDR1 and CDR2: SGHRS, YFSETQ. CDR3 sequence (DNA): TGCGCCAGCAGCACCGCGGGAGGCTCTATCCCTAACATTCAGTACTTC. This sequence encodes CASSTAGGSIPNIQYF.

This sequence joins TRBV30 and TRBJ1-1; D remains unclear. Trimming stripped 2 bases from V and 7 bases from J, with 11 bases between. There are 12 residues in the CDR3. Per the germline V gene, CDR1 is GTSNPN and CDR2 is SVGIG (reference sequence). This CDR3 reads CAWSIVPVEAFF. CDR3 coding DNA: TGTGCCTGGAGTATAGTCCCCGTTGAAGCTTTCTTT.

The chain joins TRBV6-6 to TRBJ2-7; 7 bases fit TRBD1. This CDR3 comprises 15 residues. J gave up 1 base and V 0 bases, and 3 bases lay outside the gene matches. CDR1 is MNHNY and CDR2 is SVGAGI in the germline V gene (reference sequence). CDR3 DNA: TGTGCCAGCAGTTACTCTCTGGGACAGTCCTACGAGCAGTACTTC. It encodes CASSYSLGQSYEQYF.

V usage is TRBV7-2 and J usage is TRBJ2-7; no reliable D call. CDR1 is SGHTA and CDR2 is FQGNSA in the germline V gene. CDR3 length: 13 residues. The V end lost 2 bases, the J end lost 7 bases, and 12 bases lay between the germline ends. CDR3 DNA sequence: TGTGCCAGCAGCTTAACCAGGCTACAAGAGCAGTACTTC. Its protein product is CASSLTRLQEQYF.

This sequence joins TRBV7-8 and TRBJ2-1; D not resolved. Trimming removed 6 bases from V and 7 bases from J, with 10 bases in between. Germline CDR1 is SGHVS and CDR2 is FQNEAQ. There are 12 residues in the CDR3. The CDR3 sequence: CASRTYWNEQFF. The DNA for the CDR3 is TGTGCCAGCAGGACATACTGGAATGAGCAGTTCTTC.

CDR3 in amino acids: CASKEGAGYGYTF. The CDR3 nucleotides read TGTGCCAGCAAAGAGGGCGCGGGCTATGGCTACACCTTC. The chain recombines TRBV6-1 with TRBJ1-2; D call uncertain. This CDR3 region has 13 residues. Trimming removed 7 bases at V and 4 bases at J, with 13 bases between. CDR1 is MNHNS, CDR2 SASEGT, per germline.